Included here is one TCR beta chain sequence, with context. Its antigen is unidentified. The sample originates from a study of cytomegalovirus exposure and HLA in healthy donors. The CDR3 extends over 12 amino acids. Between the trimmed V and J ends, which lost 5 bases and 2 bases, there was a span of 6 bases. CDR1 is PRHDT, CDR2 FYEKMQ, per germline (reference sequence). The PCR employed 60 Vbeta primers together with 13 Jbeta primers. The table came from immunoSEQ multiplex PCR; TCRdb's copy has only in-frame clones and leaves some out. Of about 120,000 clones in the sample, under 12% were seen once. Overall study results and limits: The authors considered a cluster of highly shared sequence variants likely to be a sequencing artifact. Presence/absence analyses assumed roughly uniform sequencing depth across donors.

The chain joins TRBV13 to TRBJ1-2, with D uncertain. The sequenced sample consisted of PBMCs. The sequence was collected from a woman younger than 35 in good health and CMV-seropositive. The DNA of the CDR3 is TGTGCCAGCAGCCTAAACAACTATGGCTACACCTTC. Its translation is CASSLNNYGYTF.